The rows below give T cell receptor beta chains drawn from one sample of a study of early T cells in non-severe SARS-CoV-2 infection. TCRdb used MiXCR to reprocess the 5' RACE reads, holding one entry per CDR3 protein. The repertoire includes approximately 22,000 distinct CDR3 sequences, 4.5% to 5% of them detected once, and 5.3% sits in the top ten. The source material was whole blood. The receptors stem from an adult who was a healthcare worker with PCR-confirmed SARS-CoV-2 infection or an uninfected control (not recorded which). Each CDR3 is given with its conserved first and last residue. The D gene is left open where the match is weak. The size entry is marked missing in some rows and otherwise reads once, few, many or a size class.

j_call: TRBJ2-1
v_call: TRBV6-7
clone_size: -
d_call: TRBD1
cdr3_nt: TGTGCCAGCAGTTACGTCGACAGGGGGTACGAGCAGTTCTTC
cdr3_aa: CASSYVDRGYEQFF

j_call: TRBJ2-3
v_call: TRBV28
clone_size: -
d_call: TRBD2
cdr3_nt: TGTGCCAGCACTCCTCTTAGCGGGAGAGGGACAGATACGCAGTATTTT
cdr3_aa: CASTPLSGRGTDTQYF

j_call: TRBJ2-7
v_call: TRBV20-1
clone_size: medium-sized
d_call: -
cdr3_nt: TGCAGTGCTAGTCTTTTTTTAGACGGGTCTTACGAGCAGTACTTC
cdr3_aa: CSASLFLDGSYEQYF

j_call: TRBJ1-5
v_call: TRBV7-2
clone_size: many
d_call: -
cdr3_nt: TGTGCCAGCAGCTTGGGTTATAGCAATCAGCCCCAGCATTTT
cdr3_aa: CASSLGYSNQPQHF

j_call: TRBJ1-4
v_call: TRBV4-1
clone_size: -
d_call: -
cdr3_nt: TGCGCCAGCAGCCCAGGCGGGAGTACTAATGAAAAACTGTTTTTT
cdr3_aa: CASSPGGSTNEKLFF

j_call: TRBJ1-1
v_call: TRBV5-1
clone_size: many
d_call: TRBD1
cdr3_nt: TGCGCCAGCAACAAAGGGACAGATTCGACTATTTGGGTGAACACTGAAGCTTTCTTT
cdr3_aa: CASNKGTDSTIWVNTEAFF

j_call: TRBJ2-3
v_call: TRBV20-1
clone_size: -
d_call: TRBD2
cdr3_nt: TGCAGTGACGCTAGCGGGAGTCCGGATACGCAGTATTTT
cdr3_aa: CSDASGSPDTQYF

j_call: TRBJ2-7
v_call: TRBV19
clone_size: few
d_call: TRBD2
cdr3_nt: TGTGCCAGTAGTATTGGCGGGAGGGCCGACGAGCAGTACTTC
cdr3_aa: CASSIGGRADEQYF

j_call: TRBJ2-5
v_call: TRBV27
clone_size: many
d_call: -
cdr3_nt: TGTGCCAGCAGGGGGGTCCAAGAGACCCAGTACTTC
cdr3_aa: CASRGVQETQYF

j_call: TRBJ2-1
v_call: TRBV7-3
clone_size: once
d_call: -
cdr3_nt: TGTGCCAGCAGCCATGGCCCGGGTGCCTACAATGAGCAGTTCTTC
cdr3_aa: CASSHGPGAYNEQFF

j_call: TRBJ2-7
v_call: TRBV29-1
clone_size: -
d_call: TRBD1
cdr3_nt: TGCAGCTTCTCCCTGTCGGGACAGCACGAGCAGTACTTC
cdr3_aa: CSFSLSGQHEQYF

j_call: TRBJ2-2
v_call: TRBV11-2
clone_size: -
d_call: -
cdr3_nt: TGTGCCAGCAGCTTAAGGTTCGGGACGGACACCGGGGAGCTGTTTTTT
cdr3_aa: CASSLRFGTDTGELFF

j_call: TRBJ2-5
v_call: TRBV7-2
clone_size: few
d_call: -
cdr3_nt: TGTGCCAGCAGCTCCCCGGGACTCCAAGAGACCCAGTACTTC
cdr3_aa: CASSSPGLQETQYF

j_call: TRBJ2-1
v_call: TRBV11-2
clone_size: many
d_call: TRBD1
cdr3_nt: TGTGCCAGCAGCCCGGGACAGGGGTTGCGCTCCTACAATGAGCAGTTCTTC
cdr3_aa: CASSPGQGLRSYNEQFF

j_call: TRBJ2-7
v_call: TRBV20-1
clone_size: many
d_call: -
cdr3_nt: TGCAGTGCTAGGCGGCAGGGTACCTACGAGCAGTACTTC
cdr3_aa: CSARRQGTYEQYF

j_call: TRBJ2-7
v_call: TRBV6-5
clone_size: many
d_call: TRBD2
cdr3_nt: TGTGCCAGTAGACCTAGCGGGACCTACGAGCAGTACTTC
cdr3_aa: CASRPSGTYEQYF

j_call: TRBJ2-1
v_call: TRBV16
clone_size: few
d_call: TRBD2
cdr3_nt: TGTGCCAGCAGCCTGATAGCGGGAGTCGATGAGCAGTTCTTC
cdr3_aa: CASSLIAGVDEQFF

j_call: TRBJ1-1
v_call: TRBV20-1
clone_size: many
d_call: TRBD1
cdr3_nt: TGCAGTGCGTACGAAACAGGGGTGTACACTGAAGCTTTCTTT
cdr3_aa: CSAYETGVYTEAFF

j_call: TRBJ2-6
v_call: TRBV10-3
clone_size: few
d_call: -
cdr3_nt: TGTGCCATCAGTGACGAAAACTCTGGGGCCAACGTCCTGACTTTC
cdr3_aa: CAISDENSGANVLTF

j_call: TRBJ2-7
v_call: TRBV7-9
clone_size: many
d_call: TRBD1
cdr3_nt: TGTGCCAGCAGCTTCCCGGGACAGGCGGGCGAGCAGTACTTC
cdr3_aa: CASSFPGQAGEQYF

j_call: TRBJ2-3
v_call: TRBV2
clone_size: many
d_call: -
cdr3_nt: TGTGCCAGCAGTGGCCTGGGCAGGGAACCCTATGCAGATACGCAGTATTTT
cdr3_aa: CASSGLGREPYADTQYF

j_call: TRBJ2-7
v_call: TRBV11-2
clone_size: medium-sized
d_call: -
cdr3_nt: TGTGCCAGCAGCTTAGAGGGGCCCTACGAGCAGTACTTC
cdr3_aa: CASSLEGPYEQYF

j_call: TRBJ1-5
v_call: TRBV28
clone_size: medium-sized
d_call: -
cdr3_nt: TGTGCCAGCAGAGCTGAGGTCCTGGGCAATCAGCCCCAGCATTTT
cdr3_aa: CASRAEVLGNQPQHF

j_call: TRBJ2-7
v_call: TRBV6-5
clone_size: many
d_call: TRBD2
cdr3_nt: TGTGCCAGCAGTTACCTAGCGGGAGGCGAGCAGTACTTC
cdr3_aa: CASSYLAGGEQYF

j_call: TRBJ2-1
v_call: TRBV20-1
clone_size: medium-sized
d_call: TRBD2
cdr3_nt: TGCAGTGCTAGAGAGTTGGGACTAGCGGGGCCCTACAATGAGCAGTTCTTC
cdr3_aa: CSARELGLAGPYNEQFF

j_call: TRBJ2-1
v_call: TRBV11-2
clone_size: many
d_call: -
cdr3_nt: TGTGCCAGCCACCCGCGACTATACAATGAGCAGTTCTTC
cdr3_aa: CASHPRLYNEQFF

j_call: TRBJ1-5
v_call: TRBV19
clone_size: -
d_call: TRBD1
cdr3_nt: TGTGCCAGTTTGAACAGGGGGATTGACAATCAGCCCCAGCATTTT
cdr3_aa: CASLNRGIDNQPQHF

j_call: TRBJ2-1
v_call: TRBV5-1
clone_size: many
d_call: TRBD1
cdr3_nt: TGCGCCAGCAGGCCCGGGACAGGGGGCAATGAGCAGTTCTTC
cdr3_aa: CASRPGTGGNEQFF

j_call: TRBJ2-1
v_call: TRBV10-2
clone_size: few
d_call: -
cdr3_nt: TGCGCCAGCACTGGACAGCTCTCCTACAATGAGCAGTTCTTC
cdr3_aa: CASTGQLSYNEQFF

j_call: TRBJ2-2
v_call: TRBV11-1
clone_size: -
d_call: -
cdr3_nt: TGTGCCAGCCGCTTCGGCACCGGGGAGCTGTTTTTT
cdr3_aa: CASRFGTGELFF

j_call: TRBJ1-1
v_call: TRBV29-1
clone_size: few
d_call: -
cdr3_nt: TGCAGCGTTGTTTTTTCTTTGTTGAACACTGAAGCTTTCTTT
cdr3_aa: CSVVFSLLNTEAFF

j_call: TRBJ2-7
v_call: TRBV5-4
clone_size: -
d_call: TRBD1
cdr3_nt: TGTGCCAGCAGCGAGGGACAGGTCCCCGAGCAGTACTTC
cdr3_aa: CASSEGQVPEQYF

j_call: TRBJ2-7
v_call: TRBV3-1
clone_size: many
d_call: TRBD1
cdr3_nt: TGTGCCAGCAGCTCGCCAGGGACAGGGTACGAGCAGTACTTC
cdr3_aa: CASSSPGTGYEQYF